This T cell receptor beta chain comes out of a study of T cell responses to AZD1222 COVID-19 vaccine. General study points: Repertoires were sampled only after the peak T cell response. White British people made up most donors, females outnumbered males, and clonal diversity was possibly underestimated. An increase in Spike-specific TCR breadth and depth was observed after two AZD1222 doses.

The method was immunoSEQ multiplex PCR; TCRdb's version includes in-frame clones alone and lacks a portion of them. The repertoire holds roughly 200,000 clones, with 90% to 95% as singletons. With regard to this clone: Its antigen remains unidentified.

CDR3 size: 12 residues. Trimming removed 4 bases from V and 4 bases from J, with 7 bases in between. Germline V gives CDR1 MNHEY, CDR2 SVGAGI. The J gene is TRBJ1-1, the V gene TRBV6-5, with D unclear. This TCR came from an adult who received the MenACWY meningococcal vaccine as a control. The sample in question was peripheral blood, obtained 28 days after the second dose of the MenACWY control vaccine. CDR3 in amino acids: CASSFGSTEAFF. As DNA, the CDR3 is TGTGCCAGCAGTTTCGGGTCCACTGAAGCTTTCTTT.